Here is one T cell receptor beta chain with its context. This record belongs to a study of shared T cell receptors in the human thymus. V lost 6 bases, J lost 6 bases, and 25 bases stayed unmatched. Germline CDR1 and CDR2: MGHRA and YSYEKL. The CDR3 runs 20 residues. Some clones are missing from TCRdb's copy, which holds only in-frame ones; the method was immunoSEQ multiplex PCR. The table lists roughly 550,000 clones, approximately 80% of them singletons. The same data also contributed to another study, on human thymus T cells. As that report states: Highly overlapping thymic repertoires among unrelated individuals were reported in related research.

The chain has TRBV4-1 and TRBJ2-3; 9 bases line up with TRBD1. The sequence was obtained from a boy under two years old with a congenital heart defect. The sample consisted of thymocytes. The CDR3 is CASSQTWDRDINFKEDTQYF. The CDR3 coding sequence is TGCGCCAGCAGTCAAACCTGGGACAGGGATATCAACTTCAAGGAGGATACGCAGTATTTT.